These 15 T cell receptor beta chains share one sample of origin, sequenced in a study of blood T cell repertoires in COVID-19. Produced via immunoSEQ multiplex PCR; TCRdb's table is partial and in-frame only. The profile shows roughly 300,000 clones, 81% of them singletons. The sequenced material came from peripheral blood. All receptors derive from a woman aged 55 to 70 with active or convalescent COVID-19.

The chain combines TRBV20-1 with TRBJ1-1; weak D call: TRBD1 (5 bases). The CDR3 totals 11 residues. Deletions cut 6 bases from V and 9 bases from J, with 14 bases between. Germline V gives CDR1 DFQATT, CDR2 SNEGSKA (reference sequence). The CDR3 region is CSARGAGQAFF. The CDR3 DNA is TGCAGTGCACGTGGGGCCGGCCAAGCTTTCTTT.

This clone was recorded only once. The chain has TRBV2 and TRBJ1-2, with TRBD1 identical over 7 bases. Looked up from germline, CDR1 is SNHLY and CDR2 is FYNNEI. The trim removed 4 bases at V and 3 bases at J, leaving 5 bases unmatched. The CDR3 has 14 residues. This chain's CDR3 is CASSARTGHYGYTF. The CDR3 nucleotides read TGTGCCAGCAGTGCCCGGACAGGTCACTATGGCTACACCTTC.

The chain links TRBV6-5 to TRBJ2-1; D remains unclear. V lost 3 bases to trimming and J lost 6 bases, with 6 bases between them. CDR3 length: 12 residues. The germline V gene has CDR1 MNHEY and CDR2 SVGAGI. This CDR3 is CASSYPSNEQFF. The CDR3 DNA is TGTGCCAGCAGTTATCCCTCCAATGAGCAGTTCTTC.

The J gene is TRBJ2-5, the V gene TRBV9; 8 bases agree with TRBD2. Germline V lookup: CDR1 SGDLS, CDR2 YYNGEE. The CDR3 length is 15 residues. The V gene end was trimmed by 4 bases and the J gene end by 4 bases; junction bases not matched to a gene: 9. CDR3 sequence reads: CASSLQRGPGETQYF. The CDR3 DNA reads TGTGCCAGCAGCCTCCAGCGGGGGCCCGGAGAGACCCAGTACTTC. The whole variable domain, filled in from reference TRBV9 and TRBJ2-5, reads DSGVTQTPKHLITATGQRVTLRCSPRSGDLSVYWYQQSLDQGLQFLIQYYNGEERAKGNILERFSAQQFPDLHSELNLSSLELGDSALYFCASSLQRGPGETQYFGPGTRLLVL.

The chain couples TRBV6-5 to TRBJ1-4; weak D call: TRBD1 (5 bases). V was pared by 5 bases and J by 5 bases, with 15 bases between. The CDR3 length is 15 residues. Germline V CDR1 and CDR2: MNHEY, SVGAGI. The CDR3 here is CASSKPFGGNEKLFF. The CDR3 region has the DNA TGTGCCAGCAGTAAACCGTTCGGGGGGAATGAAAAACTGTTTTTT.

The V call is TRBV20-1, the J call TRBJ1-6; weak D call: TRBD1 (6 bases). Trimming shortened V by 3 bases and J by 4 bases, and 13 bases separated the two germline ends. The germline CDR1 and CDR2 sequences are DFQATT and SNEGSKA (reference sequence). This CDR3 has 15 residues. CDR3 region: CSASPRGHYNSPLHF. CDR3 coding DNA: TGCAGTGCTAGTCCCAGGGGCCATTATAATTCACCCCTCCACTTT.

The J gene is TRBJ1-2, the V gene TRBV7-3, with a tentative D call TRBD1 (5 bases). V dropped 2 bases and J dropped 4 bases, with 17 bases sitting between them. Germline lookup yields CDR1 SGHTA and CDR2 FQGTGA. The CDR3 loop spans 16 amino acids. The CDR3 DNA reads TGTGCCAGCAGCTTAGCGGCGACAGCCCTGGGCTATGGCTACACCTTC. It specifies CASSLAATALGYGYTF. Looking up the rest from reference TRBV7-3 and TRBJ1-2 gives the full variable domain: GAGVSQTPSNKVTEKGKYVELRCDPISGHTALYWYRQSLGQGPEFLIYFQGTGAADDSGLPNDRFFAVRPEGSVSTLKIQRTERGDSAVYLCASSLAATALGYGYTFGSGTRLTVV.

V is TRBV4-2 and J is TRBJ2-5, with 11 nucleotides matching TRBD2. J was trimmed by 5 bases and V by 4 bases; bases with no gene match: 9. The CDR3 is 16 residues long. Per germline, CDR1 LGHNA and CDR2 YNFKEQ. This CDR3 is CASSRTSLAGAETQYF. Written as DNA, the CDR3 is TGTGCCAGCAGCCGCACTTCACTAGCGGGGGCTGAGACCCAGTACTTC.

This chain joins TRBV5-4 and TRBJ1-6; 8 bases are shared with TRBD1. Germline CDR1 reads SGHNT; CDR2 reads YYREEE (reference sequence). V lost 2 bases and J lost 4; bases outside the gene matches: 2. The CDR3 runs 15 residues. CDR3 sequence reads: CASSFRQGYNSPLHF. DNA for the CDR3: TGTGCCAGCAGCTTTAGACAGGGGTATAATTCACCCCTCCACTTT.

The CDR3 nucleotides read TGTGCCAGCAGCTTAGGTTTCGTAGGGCACAGGGACACTGAAGCTTTCTTT. Encoded protein: CASSLGFVGHRDTEAFF. V is TRBV7-9 and J is TRBJ1-1, with D possibly matching TRBD1 (6 bases). The CDR3 covers 17 residues. Germline CDR1 reads SEHNR; CDR2 reads FQNEAQ (reference sequence). V shed 1 base and J shed 3 bases, with 18 bases lying between them. Supplemented by reference TRBV7-9 and TRBJ1-1, the full variable domain reads DTGVSQNPRHKITKRGQNVTFRCDPISEHNRLYWYRQTLGQGPEFLTYFQNEAQLEKSRLLSDRFSAERPKGSFSTLEIQRTEQGDSAMYLCASSLGFVGHRDTEAFFGQGTRLTVV.

The chain is built from TRBV18 and TRBJ2-2; D perhaps matches TRBD1 (5 bases). Germline lookup yields CDR1 KGHSH and CDR2 LQKENI. V lost 3 bases and J lost 1, with 12 bases in between. The CDR3 totals 16 residues. The CDR3 here is CASSPAGLLNTGELFF. DNA for the CDR3: TGTGCCAGCTCACCGGCAGGGCTTTTGAACACCGGGGAGCTGTTTTTT.

The rearrangement uses TRBV25-1 and TRBJ2-7; maybe TRBD1 (6 bases). Germline CDR1 reads MGHDK; CDR2 reads SYGVNS. V lost 8 bases, J lost 5 bases, and 19 bases lay in between. The CDR3 has 14 residues. The CDR3 reads CASGSKTGNNEQYF. CDR3 bases: TGTGCCAGCGGGAGCAAAACAGGGAACAACGAGCAGTACTTC.

The V and J genes are TRBV9 and TRBJ2-3; 7 bases line up with TRBD2. This CDR3 is built from 15 residues. V shed 2 bases, J shed 1 base, and the junction held 4 bases outside the gene matches. Germline CDR1 and CDR2: SGDLS and YYNGEE. The CDR3 region has the DNA TGTGCCAGCAGCGTTACTAGCGTGGGCACAGATACGCAGTATTTT. Translated, it gives CASSVTSVGTDTQYF. Based on the CDR3 plus reference TRBV9 and TRBJ2-3, the full variable domain is DSGVTQTPKHLITATGQRVTLRCSPRSGDLSVYWYQQSLDQGLQFLIQYYNGEERAKGNILERFSAQQFPDLHSELNLSSLELGDSALYFCASSVTSVGTDTQYFGPGTRLTVL.

The chain links TRBV6-2 or TRBV6-3 to TRBJ2-3; TRBD1 is a possible D gene (6 bases). The length of the CDR3 is 15 residues. Trimming took 2 bases from V and 2 from J, leaving 11 bases between them. Germline CDR1 is MNHEY and CDR2 is SVGEGT. CDR3 coding DNA: TGTGCCAGCAGTTACACCGGACAGCACACAGATACGCAGTATTTT. It codes for CASSYTGQHTDTQYF.

The chain has TRBV12-5 and TRBJ2-6, with D uncertain. This CDR3 has 15 amino acids. Per germline, CDR1 LGHNT and CDR2 FRNRAP. V lost 3 bases and J lost 0, with 6 bases in between. CDR3 nucleotides: TGTGCTAGTGGTTTCCTAAGCTCTGGGGCCAACGTCCTGACTTTC. It translates to CASGFLSSGANVLTF.